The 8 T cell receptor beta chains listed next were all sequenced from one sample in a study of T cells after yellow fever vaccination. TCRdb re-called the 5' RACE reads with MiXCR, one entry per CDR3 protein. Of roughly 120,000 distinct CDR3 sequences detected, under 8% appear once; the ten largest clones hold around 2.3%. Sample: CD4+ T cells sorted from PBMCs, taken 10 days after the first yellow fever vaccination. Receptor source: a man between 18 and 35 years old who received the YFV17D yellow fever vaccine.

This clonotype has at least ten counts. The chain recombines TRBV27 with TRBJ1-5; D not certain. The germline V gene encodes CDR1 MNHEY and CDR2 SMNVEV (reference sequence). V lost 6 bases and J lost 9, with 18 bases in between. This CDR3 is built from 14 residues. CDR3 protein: CASSARGIPGPQHF. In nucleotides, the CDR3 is TGTGCCAGCAGCGCCCGGGGAATTCCGGGGCCCCAGCATTTT.

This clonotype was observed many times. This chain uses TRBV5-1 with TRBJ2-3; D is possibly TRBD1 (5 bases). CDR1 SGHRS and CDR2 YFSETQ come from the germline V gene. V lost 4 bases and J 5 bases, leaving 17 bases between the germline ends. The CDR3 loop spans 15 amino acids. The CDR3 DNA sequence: TGCGCCAGCAGCCGCACGCTTGGACAACAAGATACGCAGTATTTT. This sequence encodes CASSRTLGQQDTQYF.

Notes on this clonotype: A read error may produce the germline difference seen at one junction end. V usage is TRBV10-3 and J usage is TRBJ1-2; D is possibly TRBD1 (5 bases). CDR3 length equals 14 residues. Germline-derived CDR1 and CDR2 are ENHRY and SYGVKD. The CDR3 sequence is CAISEGRGSYVYTF. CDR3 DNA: TGTGCCATCAGTGAGGGGCGGGGGAGCTATGTCTACACCTTC.

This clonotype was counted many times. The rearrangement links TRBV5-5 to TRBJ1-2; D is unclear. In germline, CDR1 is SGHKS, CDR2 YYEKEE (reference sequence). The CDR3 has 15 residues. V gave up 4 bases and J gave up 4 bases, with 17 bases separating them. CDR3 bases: TGTGCCAGCAGCCCCCAGCCAGCTTCTATCTATGGCTACACCTTC. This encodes CASSPQPASIYGYTF.

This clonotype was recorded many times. In nucleotides, the CDR3 is TGCGCCAGCAGCGAGGGACTAGCGGTTCCCACAGATACGCAGTATTTT. As protein: CASSEGLAVPTDTQYF. The V gene is TRBV5-1, the J gene TRBJ2-3; 11 nucleotides match TRBD2. The trim removed 4 bases at V and 2 bases at J, leaving 6 bases unmatched. The CDR3 has 16 residues. Germline lookup yields CDR1 SGHRS and CDR2 YFSETQ.

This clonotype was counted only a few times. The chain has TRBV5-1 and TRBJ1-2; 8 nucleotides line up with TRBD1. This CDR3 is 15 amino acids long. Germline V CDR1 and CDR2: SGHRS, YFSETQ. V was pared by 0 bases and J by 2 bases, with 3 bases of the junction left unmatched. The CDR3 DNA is TGCGCCAGCAGCTTGGGCGCAGGGGGCAACTATGGCTACACCTTC. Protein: CASSLGAGGNYGYTF.

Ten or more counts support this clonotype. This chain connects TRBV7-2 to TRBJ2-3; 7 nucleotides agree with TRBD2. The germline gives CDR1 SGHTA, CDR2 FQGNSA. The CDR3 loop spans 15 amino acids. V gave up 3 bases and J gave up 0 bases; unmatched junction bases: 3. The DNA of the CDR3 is TGTGCCAGCAGCTTTAGCGGGCCCAGCACAGATACGCAGTATTTT. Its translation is CASSFSGPSTDTQYF.

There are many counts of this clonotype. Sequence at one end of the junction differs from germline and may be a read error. The DNA of the CDR3 is TGCGCCAGCAGTACCTCGGACAGCACTGATACGCAGTATTTT. It yields the protein CASSTSDSTDTQYF. The genes are TRBV5-1 and TRBJ2-3, with D perhaps matching TRBD1 (6 bases). The V gene's germline CDR1 is SGHRS and CDR2 YFSETQ. The CDR3 totals 14 residues.